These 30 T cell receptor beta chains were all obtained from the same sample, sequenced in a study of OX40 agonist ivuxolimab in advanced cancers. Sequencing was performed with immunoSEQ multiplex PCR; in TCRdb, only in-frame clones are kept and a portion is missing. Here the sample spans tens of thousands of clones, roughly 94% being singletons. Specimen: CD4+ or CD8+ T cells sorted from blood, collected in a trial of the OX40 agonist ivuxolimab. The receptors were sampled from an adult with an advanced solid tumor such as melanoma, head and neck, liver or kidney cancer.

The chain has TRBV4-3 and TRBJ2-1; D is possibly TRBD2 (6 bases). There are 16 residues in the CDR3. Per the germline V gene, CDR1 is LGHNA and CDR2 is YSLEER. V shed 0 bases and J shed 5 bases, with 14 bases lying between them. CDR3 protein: CASSQEVGLPNNEQFF. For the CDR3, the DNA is TGCGCCAGCAGCCAAGAGGTAGGACTACCAAACAATGAGCAGTTCTTC.

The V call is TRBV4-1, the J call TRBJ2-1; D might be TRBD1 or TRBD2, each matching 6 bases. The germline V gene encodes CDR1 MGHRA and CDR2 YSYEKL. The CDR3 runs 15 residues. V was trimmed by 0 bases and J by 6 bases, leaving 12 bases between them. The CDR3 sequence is CASSQDAGEVNEQFF. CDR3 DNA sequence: TGCGCCAGCAGCCAAGATGCAGGGGAGGTCAATGAGCAGTTCTTC.

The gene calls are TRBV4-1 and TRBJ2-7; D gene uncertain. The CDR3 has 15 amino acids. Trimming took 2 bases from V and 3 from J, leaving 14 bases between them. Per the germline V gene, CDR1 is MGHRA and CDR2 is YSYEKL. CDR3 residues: CASSQQVLPGYEQYF. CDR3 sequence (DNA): TGCGCCAGCAGCCAACAAGTTCTCCCGGGCTACGAGCAGTACTTC.

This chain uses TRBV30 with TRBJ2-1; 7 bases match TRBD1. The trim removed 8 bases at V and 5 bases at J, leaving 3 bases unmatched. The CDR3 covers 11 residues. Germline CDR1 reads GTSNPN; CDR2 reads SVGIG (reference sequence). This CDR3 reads CAGDRDNEQFF. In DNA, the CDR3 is TGTGCCGGGGACAGAGACAATGAGCAGTTCTTC.

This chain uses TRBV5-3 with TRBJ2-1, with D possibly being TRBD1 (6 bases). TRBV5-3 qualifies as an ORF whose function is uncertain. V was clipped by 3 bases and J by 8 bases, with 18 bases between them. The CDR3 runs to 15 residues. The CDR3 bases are TGTGCCAGAAGCTCCTTGACAGGCCCAACGGATGAGCAGTTCTTC. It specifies CARSSLTGPTDEQFF.

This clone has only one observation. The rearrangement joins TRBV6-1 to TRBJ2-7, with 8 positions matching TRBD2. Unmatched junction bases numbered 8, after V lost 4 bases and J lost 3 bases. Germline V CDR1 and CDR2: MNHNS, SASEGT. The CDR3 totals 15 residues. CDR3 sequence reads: CASSGRTSGSYEQYF. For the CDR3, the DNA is TGTGCCAGCAGTGGGCGTACTAGCGGCAGCTACGAGCAGTACTTC.

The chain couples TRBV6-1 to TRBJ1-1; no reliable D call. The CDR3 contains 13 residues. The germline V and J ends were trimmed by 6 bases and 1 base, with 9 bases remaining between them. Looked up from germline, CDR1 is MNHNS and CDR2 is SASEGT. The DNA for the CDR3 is TGTGCCAGCAGGGAGCGAGCGAACACTGAAGCTTTCTTT. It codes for CASRERANTEAFF.

CDR3 sequence (DNA): TGTGCCAGCAGTCCCCTCAGTAGTAGCACTGAAGCTTTCTTT. Amino acids: CASSPLSSSTEAFF. This sequence joins TRBV28 and TRBJ1-1; D is undetermined. The CDR3 contains 14 residues. The V end lost 5 bases, the J end lost 4 bases, and 14 bases lay between the germline ends. CDR1 and CDR2 (germline): MDHEN, SYDVKM.

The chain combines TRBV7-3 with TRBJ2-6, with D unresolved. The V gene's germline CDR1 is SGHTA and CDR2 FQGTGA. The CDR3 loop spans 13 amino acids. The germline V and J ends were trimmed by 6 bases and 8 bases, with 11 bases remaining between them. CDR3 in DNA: TGTGCCAGCAGTGAAATAGGGACCAACGTCCTGACTTTC. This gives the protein CASSEIGTNVLTF.

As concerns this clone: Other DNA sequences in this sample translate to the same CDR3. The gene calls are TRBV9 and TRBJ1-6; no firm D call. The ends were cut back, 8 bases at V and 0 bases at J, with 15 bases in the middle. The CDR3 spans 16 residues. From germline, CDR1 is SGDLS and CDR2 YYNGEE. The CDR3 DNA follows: TGTGCCAGTAGCCCCCGTGAGAGCTCCTATAATTCACCCCTCCACTTT. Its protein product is CASSPRESSYNSPLHF.

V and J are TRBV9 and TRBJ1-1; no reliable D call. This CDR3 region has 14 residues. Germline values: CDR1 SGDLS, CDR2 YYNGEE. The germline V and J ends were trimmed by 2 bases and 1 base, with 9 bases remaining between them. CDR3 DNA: TGTGCCAGCAGCGTGGACGGAAAGAACACTGAAGCTTTCTTT. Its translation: CASSVDGKNTEAFF.

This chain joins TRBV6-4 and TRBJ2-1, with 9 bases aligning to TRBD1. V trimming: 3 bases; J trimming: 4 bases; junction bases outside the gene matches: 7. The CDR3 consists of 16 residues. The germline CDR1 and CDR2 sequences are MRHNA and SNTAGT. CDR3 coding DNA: TGTGCCAGCAGTGAGGGCTGGACAGGGGAGTACAATGAGCAGTTCTTC. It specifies CASSEGWTGEYNEQFF.

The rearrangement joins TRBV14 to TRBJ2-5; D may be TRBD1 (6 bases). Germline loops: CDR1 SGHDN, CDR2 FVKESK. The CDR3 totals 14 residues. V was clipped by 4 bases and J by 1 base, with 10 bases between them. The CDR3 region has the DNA TGTGCCAGCAGCCTAGGGACACCCCAAGAGACCCAGTACTTC. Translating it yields CASSLGTPQETQYF.

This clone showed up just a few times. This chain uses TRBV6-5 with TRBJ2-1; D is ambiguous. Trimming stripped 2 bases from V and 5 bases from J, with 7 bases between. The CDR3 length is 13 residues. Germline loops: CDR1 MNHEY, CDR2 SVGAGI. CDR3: CASSYAGDNEQFF. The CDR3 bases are TGTGCCAGCAGTTACGCAGGAGACAATGAGCAGTTCTTC.

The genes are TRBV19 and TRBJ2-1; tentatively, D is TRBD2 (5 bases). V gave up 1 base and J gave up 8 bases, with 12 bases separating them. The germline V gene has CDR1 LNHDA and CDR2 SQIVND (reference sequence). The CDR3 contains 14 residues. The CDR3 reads CASSIAPSQDEQFF. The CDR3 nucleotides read TGTGCCAGTAGTATAGCCCCTAGCCAGGATGAGCAGTTCTTC.

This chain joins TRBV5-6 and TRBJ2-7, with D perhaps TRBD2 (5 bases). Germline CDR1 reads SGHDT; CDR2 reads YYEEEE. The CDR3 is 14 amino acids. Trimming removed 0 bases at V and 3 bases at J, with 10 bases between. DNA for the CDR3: TGTGCCAGCAGCTTGGGACTAAAGATCTACGAGCAGTACTTC. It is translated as CASSLGLKIYEQYF.

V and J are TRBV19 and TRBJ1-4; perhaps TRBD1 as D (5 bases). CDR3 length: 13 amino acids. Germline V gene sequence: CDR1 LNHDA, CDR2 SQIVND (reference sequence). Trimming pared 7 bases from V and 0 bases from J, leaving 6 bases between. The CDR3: CASMTATNEKLFF. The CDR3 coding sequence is TGTGCCAGTATGACAGCAACTAATGAAAAACTGTTTTTT.

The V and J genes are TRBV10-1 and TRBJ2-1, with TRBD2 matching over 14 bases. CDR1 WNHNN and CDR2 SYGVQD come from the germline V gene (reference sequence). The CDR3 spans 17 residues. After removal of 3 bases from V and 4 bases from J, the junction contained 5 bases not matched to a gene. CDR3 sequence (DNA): TGCGCCAGCAGTGACCGGACTAGCGGGAGGCTATACAATGAGCAGTTCTTC. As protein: CASSDRTSGRLYNEQFF.

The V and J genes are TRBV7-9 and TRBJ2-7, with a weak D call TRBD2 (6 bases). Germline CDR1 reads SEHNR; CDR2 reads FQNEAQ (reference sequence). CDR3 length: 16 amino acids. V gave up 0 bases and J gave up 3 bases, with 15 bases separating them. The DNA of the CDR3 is TGTGCCAGCAGCTTAGCGTGGCAGGGAGGTGGCTACGAGCAGTACTTC. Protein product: CASSLAWQGGGYEQYF. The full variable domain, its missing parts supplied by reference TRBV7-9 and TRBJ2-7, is DTGVSQNPRHKITKRGQNVTFRCDPISEHNRLYWYRQTLGQGPEFLTYFQNEAQLEKSRLLSDRFSAERPKGSFSTLEIQRTEQGDSAMYLCASSLAWQGGGYEQYFGPGTRLTVT.

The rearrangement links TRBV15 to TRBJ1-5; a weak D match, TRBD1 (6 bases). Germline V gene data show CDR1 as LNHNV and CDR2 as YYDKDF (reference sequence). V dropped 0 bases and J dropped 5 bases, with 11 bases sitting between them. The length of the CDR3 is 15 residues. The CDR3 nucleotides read TGTGCCACCAGCAGAGAATGGGCAGGGGATCAGCCCCAGCATTTT. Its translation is CATSREWAGDQPQHF.

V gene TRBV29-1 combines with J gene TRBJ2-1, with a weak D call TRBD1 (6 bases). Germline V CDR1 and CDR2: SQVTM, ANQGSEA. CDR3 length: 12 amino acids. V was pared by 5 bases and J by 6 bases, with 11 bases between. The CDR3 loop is CSVWQGINEQFF. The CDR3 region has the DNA TGCAGCGTTTGGCAGGGGATCAATGAGCAGTTCTTC.

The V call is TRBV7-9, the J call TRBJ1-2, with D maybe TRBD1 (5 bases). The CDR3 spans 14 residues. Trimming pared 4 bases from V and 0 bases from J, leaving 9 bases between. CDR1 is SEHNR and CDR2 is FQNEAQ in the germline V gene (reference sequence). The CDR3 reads CASSSVGANYGYTF. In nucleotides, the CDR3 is TGTGCCAGCAGCTCGGTGGGGGCTAACTATGGCTACACCTTC. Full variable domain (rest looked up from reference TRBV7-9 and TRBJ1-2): DTGVSQNPRHKITKRGQNVTFRCDPISEHNRLYWYRQTLGQGPEFLTYFQNEAQLEKSRLLSDRFSAERPKGSFSTLEIQRTEQGDSAMYLCASSSVGANYGYTFGSGTRLTVV.

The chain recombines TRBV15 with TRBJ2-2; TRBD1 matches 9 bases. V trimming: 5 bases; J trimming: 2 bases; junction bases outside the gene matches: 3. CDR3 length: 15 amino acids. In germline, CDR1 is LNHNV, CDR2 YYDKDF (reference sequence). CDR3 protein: CATSHTGGNTGELFF. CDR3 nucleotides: TGTGCCACCAGCCATACAGGGGGCAACACCGGGGAGCTGTTTTTT.

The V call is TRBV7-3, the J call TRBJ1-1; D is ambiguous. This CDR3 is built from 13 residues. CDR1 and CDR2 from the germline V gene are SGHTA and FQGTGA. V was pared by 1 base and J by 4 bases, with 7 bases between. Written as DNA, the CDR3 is TGTGCCAGCAGCTTAATTGAGGGCACTGAAGCTTTCTTT. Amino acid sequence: CASSLIEGTEAFF.

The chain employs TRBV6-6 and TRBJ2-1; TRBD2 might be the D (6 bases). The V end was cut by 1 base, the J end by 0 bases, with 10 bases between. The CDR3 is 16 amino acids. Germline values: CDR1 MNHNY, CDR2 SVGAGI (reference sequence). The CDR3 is CASSYWDSSSYNEQFF. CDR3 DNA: TGTGCCAGCAGTTACTGGGACTCGAGCTCCTACAATGAGCAGTTCTTC.

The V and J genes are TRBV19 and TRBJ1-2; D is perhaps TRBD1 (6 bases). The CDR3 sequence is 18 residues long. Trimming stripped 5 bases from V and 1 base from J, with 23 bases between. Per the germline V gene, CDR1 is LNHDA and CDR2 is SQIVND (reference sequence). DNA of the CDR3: TGTGCCAGTAGTTATCCGGGGACACAGGATATCCTTAACTATGGCTACACCTTC. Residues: CASSYPGTQDILNYGYTF.

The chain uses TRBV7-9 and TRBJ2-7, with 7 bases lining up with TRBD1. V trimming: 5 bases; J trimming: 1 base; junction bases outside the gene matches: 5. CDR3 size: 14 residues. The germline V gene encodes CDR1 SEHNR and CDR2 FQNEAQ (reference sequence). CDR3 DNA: TGTGCCAGCAGCCCGACAGGGACATCCTACGAGCAGTACTTC. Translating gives CASSPTGTSYEQYF.

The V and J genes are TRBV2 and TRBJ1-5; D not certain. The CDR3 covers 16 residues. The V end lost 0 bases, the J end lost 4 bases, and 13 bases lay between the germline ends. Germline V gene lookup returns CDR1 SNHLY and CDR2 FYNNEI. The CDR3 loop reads CASSEARLGRNQPQHF. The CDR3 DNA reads TGTGCCAGCAGTGAAGCGCGATTAGGGAGGAATCAGCCCCAGCATTTT.

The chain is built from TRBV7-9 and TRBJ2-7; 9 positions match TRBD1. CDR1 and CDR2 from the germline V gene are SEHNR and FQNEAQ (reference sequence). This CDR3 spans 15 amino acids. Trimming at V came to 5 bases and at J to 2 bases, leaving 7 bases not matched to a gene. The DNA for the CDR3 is TGTGCCAGCAGCATGAGGACAGGGGATCCCTACGAGCAGTACTTC. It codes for CASSMRTGDPYEQYF.

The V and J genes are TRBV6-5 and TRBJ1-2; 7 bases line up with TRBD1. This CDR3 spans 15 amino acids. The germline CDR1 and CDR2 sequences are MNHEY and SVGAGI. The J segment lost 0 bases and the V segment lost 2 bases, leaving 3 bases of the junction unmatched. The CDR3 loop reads CASSYTGASNYGYTF. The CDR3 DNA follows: TGTGCCAGCAGTTACACAGGGGCCTCTAACTATGGCTACACCTTC.